This T cell receptor (beta chain) was found in a study of shared clonotypes between healthy human individuals. Trimming shortened V by 4 bases and J by 3 bases, and 13 bases separated the two germline ends. Germline-derived CDR1 and CDR2 are MNHNS and SASEGT. The length of the CDR3 is 14 residues. Using immunoSEQ multiplex PCR, the repertoire was profiled, and TCRdb retains in-frame clones only, with some absent. The sample lists about 450,000 clones; roughly three quarters were seen once. The donors were adults (healthy and HIV-negative) with no recent acute infections or vaccinations. Input material: PBMCs. The origin of this receptor is a woman aged 40 to 50 in good health. Some clones in this sample may be carry-over from other donors' samples. V usage is TRBV6-1 and J usage is TRBJ2-7, with D perhaps matching TRBD1 or TRBD2 (6 bases each). CDR3 amino acids: CASSVAGGVYEQYF. CDR3 DNA: TGTGCCAGCAGTGTAGCCGGGGGCGTCTACGAGCAGTACTTC.